The 11 T cell receptor beta chains listed next were all sequenced from one sample in a study of T cells in Graves' hyperthyroidism and ophthalmopathy. RNA transcripts yielded amplified TCR beta CDR3 regions. Primed by the HTBI set, a first-round RT-PCR was run on the TCR CDR3. Each CDR3 protein gets one entry after TCRdb re-called the multiplex PCR reads with MiXCR. The sample includes around 200,000 distinct CDR3 sequences, about a sixth of them seen just once. Sequenced sample: blood. The receptors stem from a man in his forties or fifties with Graves' hyperthyroidism.

The CDR3 DNA reads as TGTGCCAGCAGCTTAGAACAAAGAAACACCATATATTTT. Translation gives CASSLEQRNTIYF. The chain is built from TRBV7-2 and TRBJ1-3, with D uncertain. V lost 1 base and J lost 5, with 6 bases in between. CDR1 is SGHTA, CDR2 FQGNSA, per germline. This CDR3 contains 13 residues.

This clonotype appeared a few times. This rearrangement joins TRBV28 to TRBJ2-3; tentatively, D is TRBD2 (5 bases). V was cut by 5 bases and J by 6 bases, with 18 bases left in between. Germline loops: CDR1 MDHEN, CDR2 SYDVKM. The CDR3 is 15 residues long. The CDR3 here is CASSPLGSWEDTQYF. DNA of the CDR3: TGTGCCAGCAGTCCTCTCGGTAGTTGGGAGGATACGCAGTATTTT.

This clonotype was detected many times. V and J are TRBV7-2 and TRBJ2-7; TRBD1 is a possible D gene (5 bases). Germline CDR1 reads SGHTA; CDR2 reads FQGNSA. The CDR3 loop spans 15 amino acids. Trimming took off 0 bases at V and 1 base at J, with 10 bases between the two ends. CDR3 DNA sequence: TGTGCCAGCAGCTTAGCAGGGGTAATATCCTACGAGCAGTACTTC. It is translated as CASSLAGVISYEQYF.

This clonotype has ten or more counts. The chain combines TRBV18 with TRBJ1-5; TRBD1 agrees at 8 bases. Per germline, CDR1 KGHSH and CDR2 LQKENI. Germline trimming cut 1 base from V and 7 bases from J; bases unmatched to any gene: 6. The CDR3 consists of 15 residues. The CDR3 sequence is CASSPRGRGQQPQHF. The CDR3 nucleotides are TGTGCCAGCTCACCACGTGGCAGGGGGCAACAGCCCCAGCATTTT.

This clonotype was seen at least ten times. The genes are TRBV7-8 and TRBJ2-1; the D gene is possibly TRBD2 (6 bases). The CDR3 spans 15 residues. CDR1 SGHVS and CDR2 FQNEAQ come from the germline V gene. Trimming removed 8 bases from V and 9 bases from J, with 23 bases in between. The CDR3 loop is CASSPGDWYYPEQFF. In DNA form, the CDR3 reads TGTGCCAGCTCCCCCGGGGACTGGTATTATCCTGAGCAGTTCTTC.

About this clonotype: A much larger clone lies a single base off, so this may be a read error. CDR3 protein: CASSQGNYGYTF. The DNA for the CDR3 is TGTGCCAGCAGTCAGGGGAACTATGGCTACACCTTC. The gene calls are TRBV5-6 and TRBJ1-2; D might be TRBD1 (6 bases). In germline, CDR1 is SGHDT, CDR2 YYEEEE. Trimming stripped 5 bases from V and 2 bases from J, with 7 bases between. This CDR3 has 12 amino acids.

This clonotype was seen repeatedly, ten times or more. The chain links TRBV27 to TRBJ1-4, with 8 positions matching TRBD1. The CDR3 sequence is 14 residues long. V was pared by 6 bases and J by 8 bases, with 8 bases of the junction left unmatched. Germline CDR1 is MNHEY and CDR2 is SMNVEV (reference sequence). DNA of the CDR3: TGTGCCAGCAGATCCGACAGGGGAGCAGAAAAACTGTTTTTT. Translating gives CASRSDRGAEKLFF.

The V call is TRBV5-1, the J call TRBJ2-1, with TRBD2 matching 12 bases. The CDR3 extends over 16 amino acids. Germline-derived CDR1 and CDR2 are SGHRS and YFSETQ. V trimming: 3 bases; J trimming: 9 bases; junction bases outside the gene matches: 10. The CDR3 loop reads CASSSRTSGTGGEQFF. The CDR3 bases are TGCGCCAGCAGCTCCCGGACTAGCGGGACCGGCGGTGAGCAGTTCTTC.

V and J are TRBV5-6 and TRBJ1-2, with D perhaps TRBD1 (6 bases). CDR3 size: 14 residues. Germline values: CDR1 SGHDT, CDR2 YYEEEE. V lost 1 base and J 7 bases, leaving 14 bases between the germline ends. The CDR3: CASSLRQGYCGYTF. In DNA form, the CDR3 reads TGTGCCAGCAGCTTGAGGCAGGGGTACTGTGGCTACACCTTC.

This clonotype was seen at least ten times. The rearrangement uses TRBV9 and TRBJ2-5; 8 bases match TRBD1. Germline assignment: CDR1 SGDLS and CDR2 YYNGEE. The V and J ends lost 0 bases and 4 bases, in that order; junction bases with no gene match: 2. CDR3 length equals 14 residues. In DNA, the CDR3 is TGTGCCAGCAGCGTAGGACAGGGGAGAGAGACCCAGTACTTC. Protein sequence: CASSVGQGRETQYF.

The sample holds a few counts of this clonotype. The gene calls are TRBV11-2 and TRBJ2-2; D is ambiguous. CDR1 is SGHAT, CDR2 FQNNGV, per germline. The CDR3 covers 15 residues. V was cut by 8 bases and J by 0 bases, with 13 bases left in between. CDR3 DNA: TGTGCCAGCCGCAAAACGGAGACGAACACCGGGGAGCTGTTTTTT. Translated: CASRKTETNTGELFF.